This TCR beta chain derives from a study of Graves' ophthalmopathy and Graves' hyperthyroidism (dated by TCRdb to 2016 to 2018). In terms of the full investigation: Hyperthyroidism was considered stable if no progression to ophthalmopathy occurred within 18 months of follow-up. To tell Graves' ophthalmopathy apart from Graves' hyperthyroidism, and to predict which patients would progress to ophthalmopathy, the study relied on TCR beta repertoire signatures. In total, around 140 blood samples were TCR-sequenced: 40 to 45 ophthalmopathy, roughly 77 hyperthyroidism and roughly 17 hyperthyroidism-to-ophthalmopathy patients. To explore V-J signatures that separate ophthalmopathy from hyperthyroidism, a discovery set of about 96 patients was enrolled, consisting of about 43 with ophthalmopathy and about 60 with stable hyperthyroidism. The independent validation cohort included about 20 hyperthyroidism patients plus 17 patients who later progressed from hyperthyroidism to ophthalmopathy. In several hyperthyroidism patients, the T-cell repertoires found in thyroid tissue were compared with those found in blood. Once sampling was done, hyperthyroidism patients were given methimazole at a starting dose of 30 mg daily, while ophthalmopathy patients were given high-dose intravenous methylprednisolone.

TCR beta CDR3 regions were amplified from RNA transcripts for repertoire sequencing. A first-round RT-PCR used HTBI primers with the Qiagen OneStep RT-PCR kit, followed by a second-round multiplex PCR, size selection and purification. Libraries were sequenced paired-end with 100 bp reads on an Illumina HiSeq2000. The paper's data handling went like this. Reads were processed with SOAPnuke, discarding reads with adapters, uncalled bases, mean Phred below 15, or no exact constant-primer or identifier match. COPE v1.2.5 was used to merge high-quality paired reads. Unique nucleotide sequences were defined as clonotypes and aligned to IMGT TRB V, D and J references using MiTCR v1.1. The analysis was limited to V-J combinations with a frequency above 0.0001, which together covered over 98% of repertoires. For each V-J combination, a TCR clonal expansion and chaos score was defined as the ratio of F50 clonal expansion to chaos observed in the TCRdist matrix. Welch's t-statistics and random forest were used to reduce the features to about a dozen V-J combinations, which were then used as input to a naive Bayes classifier. The Morisita-Horn index was used to measure how similar the thyroid and blood repertoires were. TCRdb passed the public sequencing reads through fastp at Q25 and MiXCR, retaining productive beta sequences. Rows merge per CDR3 protein into single entries with the most common DNA and genes. The V and J calls come from TCRdb's annotation, not from the publication. This sample holds some 1.1 million distinct CDR3 sequences; 35% to 40% were observed only once. In total, the top ten clones hold around 10% of the sample.

Overall study results and their limits: Sample size was not predetermined statistically, and investigators were not blinded to group allocation. Most of the expanded thyroid clonotypes with a frequency above 0.001 were also detected in blood, and it was suggested that the thyroid immune response may be reflected by blood repertoires. In validation, the model predicted ophthalmopathy progression with less than 71% sensitivity and roughly 72% specificity; 12 predicted patients were CT-confirmed with GO in a median of approximately six months. The 13-signature model separated ophthalmopathy from stable hyperthyroidism with around 90% sensitivity and 81% to 82% specificity in cross-validation, and 80%/75% in the test set.

Turning to this clonotype: Its specific antigen is unknown. Base qualities are missing; no much larger clone stands one base away.

Hyperthyroidism patients were newly diagnosed, were aged 18 to 65 years, and had a disease duration under 2 months. Patients were excluded if they had other autoimmune diseases, uncontrolled infections, pregnancy or lactation. Clinical symptoms, serum thyroxine, TRAb, thyroid ultrasound and orbital computed tomography formed the basis of the diagnosis. Total RNA was extracted with Trizol reagent and quality-checked on an Agilent 2100 Bioanalyzer. From cysteine to phenylalanine, the CDR3 is 15 amino acids long. The read is trimmed to its CDR3 DNA, 45 bases read in frame from base 1. At the junction V is shortened by 10 bases and J by 2 bases, with 21 bases in between. CDR1 ENHRY and CDR2 SYGVKD are derived from the germline V gene.

The sample was peripheral blood or thyroid tissue (not recorded which). The receptor comes from an adult man with Graves' hyperthyroidism. The V and J genes are TRBV10-3 and TRBJ2-7; tentative D gene TRBD2, with 6 bases matching. CDR3 sequence: CAKHRGEQLTYEQYF. DNA sequence: TGTGCCAAACACCGCGGGGAACAACTGACCTACGAGCAGTACTTC.